This T cell receptor beta chain is from a study of OX40 agonist ivuxolimab in advanced cancers. Whole-study context: Three patients, one with hepatocellular carcinoma and two with cutaneous melanoma, achieved partial responses.

Germline V CDR1 and CDR2: MNHNY, SVGAGI (reference sequence). V gave up 6 bases and J gave up 3 bases; unmatched junction bases: 10. This CDR3 is built from 15 residues. The assay was immunoSEQ multiplex PCR, and TCRdb's table has in-frame clones only and misses some. The table shows some 98,000 clones, with approximately 80% occurring only once. This receptor was identified in an adult with an advanced solid tumor such as melanoma, head and neck, liver or kidney cancer. This material consisted of CD4+ or CD8+ T cells sorted from blood, taken in a trial of the OX40 agonist ivuxolimab. The chain combines TRBV6-6 with TRBJ2-7; TRBD1 matches at 8 bases. The CDR3 DNA reads TGTGCCAGCAGCCGGGGACAGGACCCCTTCTACGAGCAGTACTTC. It yields the protein CASSRGQDPFYEQYF.